Below are 3 T cell receptor beta chains sequenced from a single sample in a study of T-cell reconstitution after alpha-beta-depleted transplantation in children. A TCRbeta library incorporating unique molecular identifiers was prepared. TCRdb re-derived calls from the PCR reads in MiXCR, one entry per CDR3 protein. The sample has approximately 500,000 distinct CDR3 sequences, roughly a quarter seen once. Here the sequenced sample was PBMCs, taken before TCRalphabeta/CD19-depleted stem cell transplant. The receptors shown here come from a boy in the first two years of life with Wiskott-Aldrich syndrome, due to receive a stem cell transplant.

This clonotype was seen a few times. The chain has TRBV5-1 and TRBJ2-2; D might be TRBD2 (6 bases). CDR1 is SGHRS, CDR2 YFSETQ, per germline. This CDR3 is 14 amino acids long. Deletions cut 4 bases from V and 8 bases from J, with 15 bases between. CDR3 DNA: TGCGCCAGCAGCGGGACTTTTTCCGGGGGGGAGCTGTTTTTT. It translates to CASSGTFSGGELFF.

The genes are TRBV6-1 and TRBJ2-2, with D possibly TRBD2 on 6 matching bases. V lost 6 bases and J 1 base, leaving 18 bases between the germline ends. Looked up from germline, CDR1 is MNHNS and CDR2 is SASEGT. The CDR3 extends over 17 amino acids. The CDR3 nucleotides read TGTGCCAGCAGCCGTCCAGAGGGAGGCCGGAACACCGGGGAGCTGTTTTTT. Translation gives CASSRPEGGRNTGELFF.

DNA for the CDR3: TGCAGTGCTAGGGGGATTGGTCAGGGGCTCTCTCGGTCCCTCCACTTT. Translation gives CSARGIGQGLSRSLHF. The chain has TRBV20-1 and TRBJ1-6; weak D call: TRBD1 (6 bases). The CDR3 spans 16 residues. Trimming left V 3 bases short and J 14 bases short, with 26 bases between. Germline loops: CDR1 DFQATT, CDR2 SNEGSKA (reference sequence).